This entry lists 2 T cell receptor beta chains sequenced from one sample in a study of shared clonotypes between healthy human individuals. The assay was immunoSEQ multiplex PCR, and TCRdb's table has in-frame clones only and misses some. The data contain about 2 million clones, 95% of them singletons. Sequencing used naive CD4+ T cells sorted from blood. Specified subset: CD45RA+ positively selected. Receptors were obtained from a man aged 18 to 29 in good health.

Note on this clone: Other nucleotide sequences from this sample produce the same CDR3. This chain links TRBV5-1 with TRBJ2-1; D is ambiguous. Germline lookup yields CDR1 SGHRS and CDR2 YFSETQ. CDR3 length: 15 amino acids. V was trimmed by 0 bases and J by 1 base, leaving 8 bases between them. The CDR3 loop reads CASSLEAASYNEQFF. The CDR3, as DNA: TGCGCCAGCAGCTTGGAGGCAGCATCCTACAATGAGCAGTTCTTC.

The rearrangement uses TRBV10-2 and TRBJ2-1, with TRBD2 matching over 15 bases. The CDR3 is made up of 15 amino acids. Germline-derived CDR1 and CDR2 are WSHSY and SAAADI. The V gene end was trimmed by 7 bases and the J gene end by 7 bases; junction bases not matched to a gene: 5. The CDR3 DNA is TGCGCCAGCACTCGGACTAGCGGGAGGGGTAATGAGCAGTTCTTC. Its translation: CASTRTSGRGNEQFF.